A selection of T cell receptor beta chains follows, all from one sample in a study of spatial heterogeneity in lung cancer. One entry per CDR3 protein results from TCRdb running MiXCR on the 5' RACE reads. The sample holds approximately 25,000 distinct CDR3 sequences; just under 9% are singletons and the top ten take 7.7%. The source was lung tumor tissue, collected at surgery. The receptors originated from a male donor with early-stage non-small cell lung cancer. Both conserved end residues are part of each CDR3. The D gene is left open where the match is weak. Clone size appears in some rows only: once, few, many, or a class for an expanded clone.

V gene	clone size	J gene	D gene	CDR3 protein	CDR3 DNA
TRBV9	many	TRBJ1-1	NA	CASSVGGPRGTEAFF	TGTGCCAGCAGCGTAGGGGGCCCAAGAGGCACTGAAGCTTTCTTT
TRBV9	NA	TRBJ2-5	NA	CASSVGQTETQYF	TGTGCCAGCAGCGTTGGACAAACAGAGACCCAGTACTTC
TRBV5-6	many	TRBJ1-5	NA	CASSQGRNQPQHF	TGTGCCAGCAGCCAGGGACGTAATCAGCCCCAGCATTTT
TRBV5-1	many	TRBJ1-5	NA	CASSLGGQNHQPQHF	TGCGCCAGCAGCTTGGGAGGGCAGAATCATCAGCCCCAGCATTTT
TRBV14	many	TRBJ2-1	NA	CASSQYYLRRNEQFF	TGTGCCAGCAGCCAATATTATCTCCGTCGGAATGAGCAGTTCTTC
TRBV10-3	few	TRBJ2-1	TRBD1	CAISTTGGDNNEQFF	TGTGCCATCAGTACGACAGGGGGCGATAACAATGAGCAGTTCTTC
TRBV2	NA	TRBJ2-6	NA	CASSEAGEPGANVLTF	TGTGCCAGCAGTGAAGCAGGGGAACCTGGGGCCAACGTCCTGACTTTC
TRBV4-2	many	TRBJ2-7	NA	CASSQERTASYEQYF	TGTGCCAGCAGCCAAGAGAGGACAGCCTCCTACGAGCAGTACTTC
TRBV25-1	NA	TRBJ2-4	NA	CASRDPFCRAGVGNIQYF	TGTGCCAGCAGGGATCCTTTTTGTCGGGCCGGCGTAGGAAACATTCAGTACTTC
TRBV20-1	few	TRBJ2-5	TRBD2	CSARDVLTSAQETQYF	TGCAGTGCTAGAGATGTTCTGACTAGCGCTCAAGAGACCCAGTACTTC
TRBV12-3/TRBV12-4	NA	TRBJ2-1	NA	CASSLSPLSDNEQFF	TGTGCCAGCAGTTTAAGCCCCTTGAGCGACAATGAGCAGTTCTTC
TRBV7-9	many	TRBJ1-6	TRBD1	CASSPDRAHSPLHF	TGTGCCAGCAGCCCGGACAGGGCACATTCACCCCTCCACTTT
TRBV20-1	many	TRBJ2-5	TRBD2	CSARDLAGINQETQYF	TGCAGTGCTAGAGATCTAGCGGGGATTAACCAAGAGACCCAGTACTTC
TRBV10-3	many	TRBJ1-1	NA	CAIRENTEAFF	TGTGCCATCAGAGAGAACACTGAAGCTTTCTTT
TRBV28	medium-sized	TRBJ2-7	NA	CASSDGTYEQYF	TGTGCCAGCAGCGACGGTACCTACGAGCAGTACTTC
TRBV2	many	TRBJ1-2	NA	CRGPYGYTF	TGCCGGGGCCCCTATGGCTACACCTTC
TRBV29-1	many	TRBJ2-5	TRBD1	CSGSGQSETQYF	TGCAGCGGATCGGGACAGTCAGAGACCCAGTACTTC
TRBV28	many	TRBJ2-2	NA	CASGGLDTGELFF	TGTGCCAGCGGGGGGCTCGACACCGGGGAGCTGTTTTTT
TRBV28	many	TRBJ2-5	TRBD2	CASSLLGGLASETQYF	TGTGCCAGCAGTTTATTAGGGGGACTAGCATCCGAGACCCAGTACTTC
TRBV7-2	NA	TRBJ2-1	NA	CASSQVGRENNEQFF	TGTGCCAGCAGCCAGGTGGGCAGGGAAAACAATGAGCAGTTCTTC
TRBV27	many	TRBJ2-7	TRBD1	CASSFLTGTEQYF	TGTGCCAGCAGTTTCTTGACAGGGACCGAGCAGTACTTC
TRBV20-1	many	TRBJ2-2	NA	CSARDLRSGANTGELFF	TGCAGTGCTAGAGATCTCAGAAGCGGCGCGAACACCGGGGAGCTGTTTTTT
TRBV7-2	medium-sized	TRBJ2-5	NA	CASRTTSRTETQYF	TGTGCCAGCAGAACGACTAGTAGGACAGAGACCCAGTACTTC
TRBV7-9	NA	TRBJ2-2	NA	CASSLPYRELFF	TGTGCCAGCAGCTTACCCTACCGGGAGCTGTTTTTT
TRBV5-4	few	TRBJ2-3	TRBD2	CASSRAGSTDTQYF	TGTGCCAGCAGCAGAGCGGGAAGCACAGATACGCAGTATTTT
TRBV5-1	many	TRBJ1-1	TRBD1	CASSWGQGGNTEAFF	TGCGCCAGCAGCTGGGGACAGGGGGGTAACACTGAAGCTTTCTTT
TRBV20-1	many	TRBJ1-5	TRBD1	CSAVNRGRFNQPQHF	TGCAGTGCCGTGAACAGGGGCAGGTTCAATCAGCCCCAGCATTTT
TRBV5-6	many	TRBJ1-2	TRBD1	CASSLWGQARYTF	TGTGCCAGCAGCTTGTGGGGACAGGCGCGCTACACCTTC
TRBV29-1	few	TRBJ2-5	TRBD2	CSVGSHAGGETQYF	TGCAGCGTTGGCTCCCACGCGGGGGGGGAGACCCAGTACTTC
TRBV6-4	NA	TRBJ2-1	TRBD2	CASSDGTSGSYNEQFF	TGTGCCAGCAGTGACGGGACTAGCGGGTCCTACAATGAGCAGTTCTTC
TRBV12-3/TRBV12-4	few	TRBJ1-1	TRBD1	CASSQTGVNTEAFF	TGTGCCAGCAGTCAGACAGGGGTGAACACTGAAGCTTTCTTT
TRBV19	few	TRBJ2-7	TRBD1	CASSVLGTGSSYEQYF	TGTGCCAGTAGCGTACTTGGGACAGGGAGCTCCTACGAGCAGTACTTC
TRBV28	many	TRBJ2-7	NA	CASSRPQPYEQYF	TGTGCCAGCAGTCGACCACAGCCCTACGAGCAGTACTTC
TRBV7-2	medium-sized	TRBJ2-7	TRBD2	CASSEGAGGAYEQYF	TGTGCCAGCAGCGAGGGGGCGGGAGGGGCCTACGAGCAGTACTTC
TRBV18	many	TRBJ1-2	TRBD1	CASSPPDRIRYGYTF	TGTGCCAGCTCACCACCGGACAGGATCCGCTATGGCTACACCTTC
TRBV5-1	many	TRBJ2-2	TRBD1	CASSLGDRVTGELFF	TGCGCCAGCAGCTTGGGGGACAGGGTCACCGGGGAGCTGTTTTTT
TRBV20-1	many	TRBJ2-3	TRBD2	CSARGDYPTYTDTQYF	TGCAGTGCTAGAGGGGACTATCCTACGTACACAGATACGCAGTATTTT
TRBV12-5	few	TRBJ2-1	NA	CASGLVRGKGATNEQFF	TGTGCTAGTGGTTTGGTACGGGGGAAAGGAGCTACCAATGAGCAGTTCTTC
TRBV6-6	few	TRBJ2-3	NA	CASSQATRRTDTQYF	TGTGCCAGCAGCCAGGCCACACGGCGGACAGATACGCAGTATTTT
TRBV6-5	many	TRBJ1-2	NA	CASSYHDGYTF	TGTGCCAGCAGTTACCATGACGGCTACACCTTC
TRBV27	many	TRBJ2-2	TRBD2	CASSLSRTSESTGELFF	TGTGCCAGCAGTTTATCTCGGACTAGCGAGAGCACCGGGGAGCTGTTTTTT
TRBV5-4	many	TRBJ2-7	NA	CASSLGGGITYEQYF	TGTGCCAGCAGCTTGGGCGGCGGGATCACCTACGAGCAGTACTTC
TRBV4-3	few	TRBJ2-7	TRBD1	CASSFRDRGPHEQYF	TGCGCCAGCAGCTTCCGGGACAGGGGGCCCCACGAGCAGTACTTC
TRBV7-2	NA	TRBJ2-3	TRBD2	CASSFLAGGRADTQYF	TGTGCCAGCAGCTTCCTAGCGGGGGGTCGGGCAGATACGCAGTATTTT
TRBV2	many	TRBJ2-2	TRBD1	CASSENRGRDTGELFF	TGTGCCAGCAGTGAAAACAGGGGGCGCGACACCGGGGAGCTGTTTTTT
TRBV15	many	TRBJ1-2	NA	CATSRDFQGNYGYTF	TGTGCCACCAGCAGAGATTTTCAGGGGAACTATGGCTACACCTTC
TRBV28	many	TRBJ2-3	NA	CASRSNSDTQYF	TGTGCCAGCAGGTCCAATTCGGATACGCAGTATTTT
TRBV3-1	NA	TRBJ1-3	NA	CASSQAGADTIYF	TGTGCCAGCAGCCAAGCCGGGGCGGACACCATATATTTT